A single sample gave rise to the 20 T cell receptor beta chains below, sequenced in a study of T cells and copy number aberrations in small-cell lung cancer. Some clones are missing from TCRdb's copy, which holds only in-frame ones; the method was immunoSEQ multiplex PCR. This sample has 2,500 to 3,500 clones, with about nine tenths found just once. The sequenced sample was normal tissue next to the tumor. The receptors originated from a man between 45 and 60 years old with small cell lung cancer.

This chain joins TRBV5-6 and TRBJ1-1; D is unresolved. This CDR3 has 12 residues. Germline assignment: CDR1 SGHDT and CDR2 YYEEEE. CDR3 sequence: CASHMGGTEAFF. CDR3 nucleotides: TGTGCTTCACATATGGGCGGCACTGAAGCTTTCTTT. The complete variable domain, with remaining parts taken from reference TRBV5-6 and TRBJ1-1, reads DAGVTQSPTHLIKTRGQQVTLRCSPKSGHDTVSWYQQALGQGPQFIFQYYEEEERQRGNFPDRFSGHQFPNYSSELNVNALLLGDSALYLCASHMGGTEAFFGQGTRLTVV.

This clone was observed a handful of times. The J gene is TRBJ1-4, the V gene TRBV30, with 9 positions matching TRBD1. With 0 bases clipped from V and 7 bases from J, the junction kept 3 bases outside the gene matches. There are 14 residues in the CDR3. Per the germline V gene, CDR1 is GTSNPN and CDR2 is SVGIG (reference sequence). The CDR3 here is CAWSVQGAVEKLFF. CDR3 sequence (DNA): TGTGCCTGGAGTGTACAGGGGGCTGTTGAAAAACTGTTTTTT.

The chain recombines TRBV27 with TRBJ2-7; the D is unclear. Trimming took off 2 bases at V and 2 bases at J, with 13 bases between the two ends. The length of the CDR3 is 15 residues. In germline, CDR1 is MNHEY, CDR2 SMNVEV (reference sequence). The CDR3 here is CASSLIGPAPYEQYF. CDR3 in DNA: TGTGCCAGCAGTTTAATCGGACCGGCCCCCTACGAGCAGTACTTC.

V usage is TRBV5-4 and J usage is TRBJ2-2, with D unresolved. Germline V gives CDR1 SGHNT, CDR2 YYREEE (reference sequence). This CDR3 has 13 residues. Trimming left V 4 bases short and J 3 bases short, with 7 bases between. The CDR3 sequence: CASSLAYTGELFF. The CDR3 bases are TGTGCCAGCAGCCTCGCGTACACCGGGGAGCTGTTTTTT.

This chain uses TRBV19 with TRBJ2-1; unclear D gene. The CDR3 sequence is 15 residues long. Deletions cut 6 bases from V and 0 bases from J, with 12 bases between. CDR1 is LNHDA and CDR2 is SQIVND in the germline V gene (reference sequence). CDR3 bases: TGTGCCAGTAGCTTTAGACCAAGCTCCTACAATGAGCAGTTCTTC. Residues: CASSFRPSSYNEQFF.

In its sample, this clone was seen once. V and J are TRBV5-1 and TRBJ2-3; D unclear. Looked up from germline, CDR1 is SGHRS and CDR2 is YFSETQ. The CDR3 is 15 amino acids. V lost 6 bases and J 3 bases, leaving 17 bases between the germline ends. The CDR3 is CASTKTSTGTDTQYF. DNA for the CDR3: TGCGCCAGCACTAAAACGTCGACGGGTACAGATACGCAGTATTTT. The full variable domain, rest sourced from reference TRBV5-1 and TRBJ2-3, is KAGVTQTPRYLIKTRGQQVTLSCSPISGHRSVSWYQQTPGQGLQFLFEYFSETQRNKGNFPGRFSGRQFSNSRSEMNVSTLELGDSALYLCASTKTSTGTDTQYFGPGTRLTVL.

This clone was picked up a small number of times. The chain employs TRBV7-9 and TRBJ1-2; D unresolved. The germline V and J ends were trimmed by 1 base and 4 bases, with 7 bases remaining between them. CDR1 is SEHNR, CDR2 FQNEAQ, per germline (reference sequence). This CDR3 comprises 13 residues. CDR3 sequence (DNA): TGTGCCAGCAGCTTAGTTGGGATCTATGGCTACACCTTC. Protein: CASSLVGIYGYTF.

The V call is TRBV14, the J call TRBJ2-1, with 11 positions matching TRBD1. The CDR3 totals 16 residues. CDR1 is SGHDN, CDR2 FVKESK, per germline. The ends lost 2 bases at V and 8 bases at J; junction bases unmatched: 8. The CDR3 region has the DNA TGTGCCAGCAGCCAACCTGGGACAGGGGGGGGCTATGAGCAGTTCTTC. It codes for CASSQPGTGGGYEQFF.

This chain links TRBV30 with TRBJ1-5, with D perhaps TRBD1 (6 bases). Germline V gene sequence: CDR1 GTSNPN, CDR2 SVGIG (reference sequence). The CDR3 consists of 14 residues. V lost 0 bases to trimming and J lost 7 bases, with 13 bases between them. CDR3 region: CAWSVGGIQQPQHF. The CDR3, as DNA: TGTGCCTGGAGTGTAGGGGGTATCCAGCAGCCCCAGCATTTT.

The CDR3 nucleotides are TGTGCCATCAGTGAGTCGACCACTGAAGCTTTCTTT. Protein sequence: CAISESTTEAFF. This rearrangement joins TRBV10-3 to TRBJ1-1; D remains ambiguous. The CDR3 is 12 residues long. CDR1 is ENHRY, CDR2 SYGVKD, per germline. Trimming removed 0 bases at V and 4 bases at J, with 3 bases between.

This chain uses TRBV28 with TRBJ1-4; no firm D call. Trimming removed 3 bases from V and 3 bases from J, with 8 bases in between. Per germline, CDR1 MDHEN and CDR2 SYDVKM. This CDR3 is built from 14 residues. CDR3 bases: TGTGCCAGCAGTTTTAGGACCCCTAATGAAAAACTGTTTTTT. Protein: CASSFRTPNEKLFF.

A remark on this clone: A junction boundary mismatches the germline segment, possibly from a read error. The V gene is TRBV7-7, the J gene TRBJ1-3; D gene ambiguous. Germline CDR1 and CDR2: SSHAT and FNYEAQ (reference sequence). This CDR3 is 17 amino acids long. The CDR3 loop reads CASSRTRTGSSGNTIYF. CDR3 bases: TGTGCTAGCAGCCGGACGAGGACGGGAAGCTCTGGAAACACCATATATTTT.

This clone was observed a handful of times. This chain links TRBV19 with TRBJ1-1; D not resolved. The germline V gene has CDR1 LNHDA and CDR2 SQIVND (reference sequence). V lost 4 bases, J lost 6 bases, and 12 bases lay in between. The CDR3 spans 13 residues. CDR3 bases: TGTGCCAGTAGTACGGGGTCTAGTTCTGAAGCTTTCTTT. Its protein is CASSTGSSSEAFF.

As DNA, the CDR3 is TGTGCCAGCAAGGGGATGGGCAATCAGCCCCAGCATTTT. Residues: CASKGMGNQPQHF. This chain links TRBV2 with TRBJ1-5; D is possibly TRBD1 (5 bases). This CDR3 is 13 amino acids long. V lost 7 bases and J lost 2, with 9 bases in between. In germline, CDR1 is SNHLY, CDR2 FYNNEI.

CDR3 residues: CSVEGQLGDTQYF. CDR3 DNA sequence: TGCAGCGTTGAGGGCCAGCTAGGGGATACGCAGTATTTT. The V call is TRBV29-1, the J call TRBJ2-3; no definite D call. This CDR3 contains 13 residues. The germline CDR1 and CDR2 sequences are SQVTM and ANQGSEA. Trimming took 3 bases from V and 6 from J, leaving 13 bases between them.

This rearrangement joins TRBV4-2 to TRBJ1-4; tentatively, D is TRBD1 (5 bases). Germline V gene data show CDR1 as LGHNA and CDR2 as YNFKEQ. Trimming took off 0 bases at V and 5 bases at J, with 19 bases between the two ends. The CDR3 loop spans 18 amino acids. CDR3 bases: TGTGCCAGCAGCCAAGATTTATTGGGTGGGGGGATGAATGAAAAACTGTTTTTT. It translates to CASSQDLLGGGMNEKLFF.

The rearrangement links TRBV30 to TRBJ2-7; D remains ambiguous. The CDR3 has 11 residues. Between the trimmed V and J ends, which lost 2 bases and 0 bases, there was a span of 2 bases. Germline lookup yields CDR1 GTSNPN and CDR2 SVGIG (reference sequence). This chain's CDR3 is CAWSTSYEQYF. CDR3 bases: TGTGCCTGGAGTACCTCCTACGAGCAGTACTTC.

The genes are TRBV5-1 and TRBJ2-7; TRBD1 aligns across 9 bases. V was clipped by 4 bases and J by 7 bases; unmatched bases: 15. The CDR3 is made up of 16 amino acids. Germline lookup yields CDR1 SGHRS and CDR2 YFSETQ. The CDR3, as DNA: TGCGCCAGCAGCCGCCAAACGGGACAGGGCCTGGAGGAGCAGTACTTC. This translates into CASSRQTGQGLEEQYF.

The chain carries TRBV4-3 and TRBJ1-3; 7 bases align to TRBD1. CDR1 is LGHNA, CDR2 YSLEER, per germline. The CDR3 consists of 16 residues. The V segment lost 3 bases and the J segment 1 base; nucleotides outside the gene matches: 6. This chain's CDR3 is CASSQVTGASGNTIYF. In DNA form, the CDR3 reads TGCGCCAGCAGCCAGGTCACAGGGGCTTCTGGAAACACCATATATTTT.

This clone was picked up one time. The CDR3 protein is CASSSTAISYEQYF. As DNA, the CDR3 is TGCGCCAGCAGCTCCACAGCTATCTCCTACGAGCAGTACTTC. This chain links TRBV5-1 with TRBJ2-7; D call uncertain. The ends were cut back, 3 bases at V and 0 bases at J, with 10 bases in the middle. CDR3 length: 14 residues. Looked up from germline, CDR1 is SGHRS and CDR2 is YFSETQ.